The 3 T cell receptor beta chains listed next were all sequenced from one sample in a study of blood T cell repertoires in COVID-19. Repertoires were generated with immunoSEQ multiplex PCR, while TCRdb's copy carries only in-frame clones and drops some. The profile covers 150,000 to 200,000 clones, with approximately 95% appearing a single time and roughly 2% taken by the ten largest. The material sequenced was peripheral blood. All receptors come from a woman in her sixties with COVID-19, enrolled during active disease.

V is TRBV7-2 and J is TRBJ2-7; TRBD2 matches at 8 bases. The CDR3 is 16 amino acids. Germline V lookup: CDR1 SGHTA, CDR2 FQGNSA. The J segment lost 0 bases and the V segment lost 4 bases, leaving 8 bases of the junction unmatched. CDR3 coding DNA: TGTGCCAGCAGCTCCCAAGCGGGGGATAGCTCCTACGAGCAGTACTTC. This gives the protein CASSSQAGDSSYEQYF. The whole variable domain, filled in from reference TRBV7-2 and TRBJ2-7, reads GAGVSQSPSNKVTEKGKDVELRCDPISGHTALYWYRQSLGQGLEFLIYFQGNSAPDKSGLPSDRFSAERTGGSVSTLTIQRTQQEDSAVYLCASSSQAGDSSYEQYFGPGTRLTVT.

This clone occurred once. The V call is TRBV7-2, the J call TRBJ2-1; a weak D match, TRBD2 (6 bases). CDR3 length equals 15 residues. The V end lost 2 bases, the J end lost 5 bases, and 13 bases lay between the germline ends. Germline-derived CDR1 and CDR2 are SGHTA and FQGNSA. The CDR3 DNA follows: TGTGCCAGCAGCTTATTAGGCGGGGTTGACAATGAGCAGTTCTTC. Its protein product is CASSLLGGVDNEQFF.

The rearrangement links TRBV4-2 to TRBJ1-2, with 7 bases fitting TRBD1. J was trimmed by 4 bases and V by 2 bases; bases with no gene match: 7. The germline CDR1 and CDR2 sequences are LGHNA and YNFKEQ. This CDR3 contains 15 residues. The CDR3 here is CASSQTRTGAYGYTF. The CDR3 DNA reads as TGTGCCAGCAGCCAAACCCGGACAGGAGCCTATGGCTACACCTTC.